Below, 15 T cell receptor beta chains from the same sample are listed, as sequenced in a study of T-cell memory formation after mild COVID-19 (dated by TCRdb to the early 2020s). Preparation of the library involved 5' RACE. The sequencing machine was an Illumina NovaSeq 6000. The public reads were run again by TCRdb, first through fastp at Q25 and then through MiXCR, and only productive beta chains were kept. Each CDR3 protein gets just one entry, which takes the most common genes and DNA from the rows behind it. The sample contains a few hundred thousand distinct CDR3 sequences, about 16% of them found a single time. Of the sample, 20% to 25% falls within the top ten clones. What was sequenced was PBMCs or a T cell subset sorted from them (not recorded which). The receptors come from a man younger than 35 who had mild COVID-19 (a few samples of this study predate the infection). The sample titles of this study are shuffled in the database, so cell type and time point are left out; the donor was told from shared clones.

V is TRBV6-6 and J is TRBJ2-5, with D maybe TRBD2 (5 bases). Trimming stripped 6 bases from V and 2 bases from J, with 13 bases between. Germline CDR1 is MNHNY and CDR2 is SVGAGI (reference sequence). The length of the CDR3 is 14 residues. The CDR3 nucleotides are TGTGCCAGCAGACTCGAGCGGACTCAAGAGACCCAGTACTTC. It encodes CASRLERTQETQYF.

The chain carries TRBV7-9 and TRBJ1-6; maybe TRBD1 (5 bases). V lost 6 bases, J lost 7 bases, and 19 bases lay in between. This CDR3 region has 16 residues. The germline V gene has CDR1 SEHNR and CDR2 FQNEAQ (reference sequence). The CDR3 reads CASRGGDVYSNSPLHF. DNA for the CDR3: TGTGCCAGCAGGGGGGGGGACGTGTATTCCAATTCACCCCTCCACTTT.

There are a few counts of this clonotype. The CDR3 protein is CASSQEGGPATAYGYTF. The CDR3 DNA reads TGCGCCAGCAGCCAAGAAGGGGGTCCGGCGACAGCCTATGGCTACACCTTC. The chain carries TRBV4-1 and TRBJ1-2, with a possible D match to TRBD1 (6 bases). The CDR3 contains 17 residues. Between the trimmed V and J ends, which lost 0 bases and 4 bases, there was a span of 18 bases. The germline gives CDR1 MGHRA, CDR2 YSYEKL.

This chain connects TRBV5-1 to TRBJ2-1, with 7 bases identical to TRBD2. The CDR3 is 16 residues long. J gave up 0 bases and V 1 base, and 4 bases lay outside the gene matches. Per germline, CDR1 SGHRS and CDR2 YFSETQ. The CDR3 region is CASSLRRGSSYNEQFF. Written as DNA, the CDR3 is TGCGCCAGCAGCTTGAGGCGGGGGTCCTCCTACAATGAGCAGTTCTTC.

The chain links TRBV7-8 to TRBJ1-5; tentatively, D is TRBD1 (5 bases). The CDR3 totals 15 residues. Trimming took 1 base from V and 5 from J, leaving 12 bases between them. Germline V gives CDR1 SGHVS, CDR2 FQNEAQ. CDR3 protein: CASSLGFREYQPQHF. The CDR3 coding sequence is TGTGCCAGCAGCTTAGGGTTCAGGGAATATCAGCCCCAGCATTTT.

This clonotype was counted only a few times. The chain combines TRBV4-3 with TRBJ2-1; D uncertain. The germline V gene has CDR1 LGHNA and CDR2 YSLEER. Deletions cut 1 base from V and 5 bases from J, with 6 bases between. The CDR3 is made up of 13 amino acids. In nucleotides, the CDR3 is TGCGCCAGCAGCCAAGGCCCTAACAATGAGCAGTTCTTC. This translates into CASSQGPNNEQFF.

CDR3 loop: CASSEERGTQYF. In nucleotides, the CDR3 is TGTGCCAGCAGTGAAGAACGGGGGACCCAGTACTTC. V gene TRBV2 combines with J gene TRBJ2-5, with D tentatively TRBD2 (5 bases). CDR1 and CDR2 (germline): SNHLY, FYNNEI. Trimming shortened V by 1 base and J by 7 bases, and 7 bases separated the two germline ends. This CDR3 region has 12 residues.

This chain's CDR3 is CASSLTPSPYNEQFF. The CDR3 nucleotides are TGTGCCAGCAGTTTGACTCCCTCCCCGTACAATGAGCAGTTCTTC. The V gene is TRBV6-5, the J gene TRBJ2-1; D remains ambiguous. CDR3 size: 15 residues. Germline V gives CDR1 MNHEY, CDR2 SVGAGI. The V end lost 4 bases, the J end lost 4 bases, and 14 bases lay between the germline ends.

This clonotype has only a few counts. The rearrangement uses TRBV6-2 or TRBV6-3 and TRBJ2-5, with TRBD2 matching 15 bases. Germline assignment: CDR1 MNHEY and CDR2 SVGEGT. This CDR3 spans 17 amino acids. The V gene end was trimmed by 8 bases and the J gene end by 0 bases; junction bases not matched to a gene: 7. CDR3 DNA sequence: TGTGCCAGCCGTCCCGGGACTAGCGGGGGGTACCAAGAGACCCAGTACTTC. This gives the protein CASRPGTSGGYQETQYF.

The chain carries TRBV7-2 and TRBJ2-3, with 9 bases identical to TRBD2. Germline assignment: CDR1 SGHTA and CDR2 FQGNSA. V lost 10 bases and J lost 4; bases outside the gene matches: 12. This CDR3 has 15 residues. CDR3 region: CAISSRRGGADTQYF. The DNA for the CDR3 is TGTGCCATTTCTAGTCGGCGGGGGGGGGCAGATACGCAGTATTTT. The entire variable domain, with the rest obtained from reference TRBV7-2 and TRBJ2-3, is as follows: GAGVSQSPSNKVTEKGKDVELRCDPISGHTALYWYRQSLGQGLEFLIYFQGNSAPDKSGLPSDRFSAERTGGSVSTLTIQRTQQEDSAVYLCAISSRRGGADTQYFGPGTRLTVL.

This clonotype was detected only a few times. The rearrangement joins TRBV6-2 or TRBV6-3 to TRBJ1-2; D is unresolved. The CDR3 sequence is 12 residues long. From germline, CDR1 is MNHEY and CDR2 SVGEGT. The V end was cut by 7 bases, the J end by 0 bases, with 6 bases between. DNA for the CDR3: TGTGCCAGCACCGGCCCTAACTATGGCTACACCTTC. Translating gives CASTGPNYGYTF.

There are a few counts of this clonotype. The genes are TRBV6-5 and TRBJ2-6; D might be TRBD1 or TRBD2, each matching 5 bases. The CDR3 runs to 17 residues. The germline V gene has CDR1 MNHEY and CDR2 SVGAGI. V was trimmed by 2 bases and J by 1 base, leaving 12 bases between them. The chain's CDR3 is CASSYGGPSSGANVLTF. The CDR3 DNA is TGTGCCAGCAGTTACGGGGGACCAAGTTCTGGGGCCAACGTCCTGACTTTC.

This chain connects TRBV4-1 to TRBJ1-1, with 7 bases lining up with TRBD1. CDR3 length equals 15 residues. Trimming removed 4 bases from V and 3 bases from J; junction bases left unmatched: 8. Looked up from germline, CDR1 is MGHRA and CDR2 is YSYEKL. CDR3 DNA sequence: TGCGCCAGCAGCCCAAAAGACAGGGAACACACTGAAGCTTTCTTT. Translation gives CASSPKDREHTEAFF.

This clonotype came up many times. This chain links TRBV20-1 with TRBJ1-1; D is possibly TRBD1 (5 bases). This CDR3 region has 15 residues. Trimming removed 2 bases from V and 0 bases from J, with 13 bases in between. CDR1 DFQATT and CDR2 SNEGSKA come from the germline V gene (reference sequence). CDR3 coding DNA: TGCAGTGCTAGACCAGGCCTGGGACTGAACACTGAAGCTTTCTTT. As protein: CSARPGLGLNTEAFF.

The chain couples TRBV7-9 to TRBJ2-5; 7 bases line up with TRBD2. Unmatched junction bases numbered 2, after V lost 1 base and J lost 0 bases. Germline loops: CDR1 SEHNR, CDR2 FQNEAQ (reference sequence). The CDR3 length is 15 residues. CDR3 sequence (DNA): TGTGCCAGCAGCTTAGGCGGGGGACACCAAGAGACCCAGTACTTC. This gives the protein CASSLGGGHQETQYF.